This T cell receptor (beta chain) comes out of a study of blood T cell repertoires in COVID-19 (dated by TCRdb to the early 2020s). Some background on the complete study: Samples from collaborators originated in the United States, Italy and Spain and spanned both the acute and convalescent phases of COVID-19. The prospective study material was composed of cDNA or gDNA derived from T cells, B-cell-depleted T cells, or PBMCs. Samples were obtained from the ongoing ImmuneRACE study (first 160 participants) and from some 1,200 subjects provided by 6 global collaborators. Subjects who had been exposed to COVID-19, were actively infected with it, or had recovered from it provided the deeply sampled blood TCRbeta repertoires that made up the dataset. The repertoires were released in a freely available public database intended as a resource for research on the immune response to SARS-CoV-2. Where HLA class I and class II types were available, the types were taken from metadata supplied by the sample provider, not from assay-based typing. Sample metadata almost always included a de-identified subject ID, COVID-19 status, age in years and sex.

The CDR3 spans 16 residues, from the cysteine through the phenylalanine. Just the 48-base CDR3 DNA is kept, in frame starting at base 1. The V and J ends are trimmed by 4 bases and 3 bases, leaving 21 bases between them. As encoded in the germline V gene, CDR1 is SQVTM while CDR2 is ANQGSEA. The study at large found these results: Clinical and demographic metadata were provided uncurated, with the amount varying by source and participant.

Whole blood was collected in K2EDTA tubes by collaborating institutions according to the institutions' own protocols. For TCRbeta analysis, collaborators shipped samples as frozen whole blood, isolated PBMCs, or DNA extracted from either of those sample types. TCRbeta CDR3 regions were amplified from genomic DNA using the immunoSEQ Assay, a bias-controlled multiplex PCR. In the original analysis: Within the assay, amplification of reference gene primers was used to estimate how many nucleated cells each sample contained. Sequence reads were collapsed and filtered to measure the absolute abundance of every unique TCRbeta CDR3 rearrangement. For each sample, productive Simpson clonality was calculated as the square root of Simpson's diversity index over productive rearrangements. Here the immuneACCESS table is served through TCRdb, limited to in-frame sequences with V and J called. Missing clones are a known gap in these copies; in checked studies unresolved V genes cover under half, and the rest lacks a known reason. That table supplies the V and J calls and clone size; D and trimming were determined from the DNA. The sample data list some 78,000 clones, and less than 95% of these were observed just once. The top ten hold around 0.98% of the sample.

Concerning this clone itself: No antigen is known for it. Base qualities are missing; no much larger clone stands one base away.

The receptor was isolated from a woman between 45 and 65 years old in a cohort sampled during active COVID-19. In this chain, TRBV29-1 is recombined with TRBJ2-5, with no confident D gene call. Sequences were obtained from peripheral blood. CDR3 protein: CSVGKGSYTRKETQYF. The nucleotide sequence reads TGCAGCGTTGGGAAAGGTTCATACACGAGGAAAGAGACCCAGTACTTC.